Included here is one T cell receptor (beta chain) sequence, with context. Germline CDR1 ENHRY, CDR2 SYGVKD. The CDR3 spans 16 residues. The trim removed 6 bases at V and 2 bases at J, leaving 7 bases unmatched. The data stem from a study of read filtering for tumor transcriptome and immune sequencing. On the study more broadly: Revised staging placed eight or nine patients in R-ISS I, 15 to 20 in II, more than five in III.

From 300 to 450 ng of RNA, a library with molecular barcoded alpha/delta and beta/gamma adaptors was made. TCRdb reanalysed the reads using MiXCR and keeps one entry per CDR3 protein. The top ten clones hold around 9.9% of a sample with roughly 67,000 distinct CDR3 sequences, about 19% of them seen once. This chain uses TRBV10-3 with TRBJ2-3; 11 bases agree with TRBD2. The receptor comes from a donor aged 40 or older with multiple myeloma. Sample: a population of CD138-negative cells sorted from bone marrow. The CDR3 DNA is TGTGCCATCAGCCCCGGGACTAGCGGACCCACAGATACGCAGTATTTT. Translating gives CAISPGTSGPTDTQYF.